Listed here are 8 T cell receptor beta chains from one sample, sequenced in a study of cytomegalovirus exposure and HLA in healthy donors (dated by TCRdb to the late 2010s). Receptor amplification or capture employed the immunoSEQ multiplex PCR assay. For the multiplex PCR, a mixture combining 60 forward primers for TCR Vbeta segments and 13 reverse primers for TCR Jbeta segments was used. Entries here come from immuneACCESS through TCRdb and include only in-frame sequences with V and J called. Some clones fail to appear in such tables; in the studies checked, an unresolved V gene covers under half of the shortfall, and the cause of the remainder is unknown. The sample contains 85,000 to 100,000 clones, around 73% of them found a single time. The ten largest clones take up more than 0.6% of the sample. The sequencing input was PBMCs. These receptors came from a woman between 55 and 75 years old in good health and CMV-seronegative.

The chain is built from TRBV30 and TRBJ2-4; D may be TRBD1 (7 bases). The CDR3 is made up of 11 amino acids. Germline CDR1 is GTSNPN and CDR2 is SVGIG (reference sequence). V was cut by 4 bases and J by 7 bases, with 8 bases left in between. CDR3 protein: CAWTGGNIQYF. The DNA of the CDR3 is TGTGCCTGGACAGGGGGGAACATTCAGTACTTC.

The CDR3 reads CASSQEGTEAYEQYF. In DNA, the CDR3 is TGCGCCAGCAGCCAAGAAGGGACAGAGGCCTACGAGCAGTACTTC. The V gene is TRBV4-3, the J gene TRBJ2-7; TRBD1 agrees at 7 bases. Germline V CDR1 and CDR2: LGHNA, YSLEER. The trim removed 0 bases at V and 2 bases at J, leaving 4 bases unmatched. The CDR3 runs to 15 residues.

The rearrangement uses TRBV28 and TRBJ1-1; D is unclear. Germline CDR1 is MDHEN and CDR2 is SYDVKM. V was shortened by 3 bases and J by 11 bases, with 4 bases between the two germline ends. This CDR3 has 9 amino acids. The CDR3 nucleotides read TGTGCCAGCAGTTTGGAGGCTTTCTTT. Amino acids: CASSLEAFF.

The chain uses TRBV13 and TRBJ2-7, with no clear D. The CDR3 runs 13 residues. V lost 0 bases to trimming and J lost 6 bases, with 9 bases between them. In germline, CDR1 is PRHDT, CDR2 FYEKMQ (reference sequence). CDR3 in DNA: TGTGCCAGCAGCTTAGGCCAGATCACCGAGCAGTACTTC. Translation: CASSLGQITEQYF.

The J gene is TRBJ2-1, the V gene TRBV4-3; no clear D gene. CDR3 size: 13 residues. V dropped 3 bases and J dropped 6 bases, with 9 bases sitting between them. Looked up from germline, CDR1 is LGHNA and CDR2 is YSLEER. Written as DNA, the CDR3 is TGCGCCAGCAGCCAGAGACTGGTCAATGAGCAGTTCTTC. Its protein product is CASSQRLVNEQFF.

This rearrangement joins TRBV30 to TRBJ1-2; weak D call: TRBD1 (6 bases). This CDR3 region has 16 residues. Germline CDR1 GTSNPN, CDR2 SVGIG (reference sequence). V was pared by 3 bases and J by 0 bases, with 17 bases between. DNA for the CDR3: TGTGCCTGGAGGGGCCCCCTCAGGGGAGCTAACTATGGCTACACCTTC. Protein sequence: CAWRGPLRGANYGYTF.

This chain uses TRBV7-6 with TRBJ1-3; no clear D. Germline CDR1 reads SGHVS; CDR2 reads FNYEAQ. Trimming took off 2 bases at V and 4 bases at J, with 6 bases between the two ends. The CDR3 is 13 residues long. CDR3 sequence reads: CASSLLSGNTIYF. In nucleotides, the CDR3 is TGTGCCAGCAGCTTATTGTCGGGAAACACCATATATTTT. The full variable domain, with the rest looked up from reference TRBV7-6 and TRBJ1-3, is GAGVSQSPRYKVTKRGQDVALRCDPISGHVSLYWYRQALGQGPEFLTYFNYEAQQDKSGLPNDRFSAERPEGSISTLTIQRTEQRDSAMYRCASSLLSGNTIYFGEGSWLTVV.

The chain links TRBV7-9 to TRBJ1-1; D perhaps matches TRBD1 (6 bases). The germline CDR1 and CDR2 sequences are SEHNR and FQNEAQ (reference sequence). CDR3 length: 13 residues. The germline V and J ends were trimmed by 4 bases and 3 bases, with 9 bases remaining between them. The CDR3 reads CASSSRGDTEAFF. DNA of the CDR3: TGTGCCAGCAGCTCCAGGGGTGACACTGAAGCTTTCTTT.